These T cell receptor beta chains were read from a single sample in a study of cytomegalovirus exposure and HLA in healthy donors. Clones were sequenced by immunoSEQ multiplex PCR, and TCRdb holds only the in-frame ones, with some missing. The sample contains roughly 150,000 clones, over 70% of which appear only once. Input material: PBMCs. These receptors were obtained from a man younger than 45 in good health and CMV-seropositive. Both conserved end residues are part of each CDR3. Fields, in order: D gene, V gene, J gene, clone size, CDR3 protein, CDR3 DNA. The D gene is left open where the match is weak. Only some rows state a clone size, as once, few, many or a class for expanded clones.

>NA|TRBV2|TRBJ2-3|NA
CASSKDWRRDTQYF
TGTGCCAGCAGTAAGGACTGGAGGAGAGATACGCAGTATTTT
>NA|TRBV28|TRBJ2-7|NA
CASRPLDSPSYEQYF
TGTGCCAGCAGACCCCTGGACAGTCCCTCCTACGAGCAGTACTTC
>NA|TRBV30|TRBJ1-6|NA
CAWRVGQGIYSPLHF
TGTGCCTGGAGGGTGGGGCAGGGGATCTATTCACCCCTCCACTTT
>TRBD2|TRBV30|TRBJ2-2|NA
CARLSGRATGELFF
TGTGCCCGCCTGAGCGGGAGGGCCACCGGGGAGCTGTTTTTT
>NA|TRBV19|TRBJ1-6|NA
CASSMTGVSSYNSPLHF
TGTGCCAGTAGTATGACAGGCGTCAGCTCCTATAATTCACCCCTCCACTTT
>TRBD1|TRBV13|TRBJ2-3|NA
CASSLGQGALYF
TGTGCCAGCAGCTTAGGCCAGGGGGCTTTGTATTTT
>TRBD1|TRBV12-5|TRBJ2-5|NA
CASGSGDRVQETQYF
TGTGCTAGTGGTTCCGGTGACAGGGTACAAGAGACCCAGTACTTC
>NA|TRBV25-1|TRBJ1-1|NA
CASKEGHTEAFF
TGTGCCAGCAAGGAGGGCCACACTGAAGCTTTCTTT
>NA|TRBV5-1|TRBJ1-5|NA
CASSPTGSYSNQPQHF
TGCGCCAGCAGCCCTACAGGGAGCTATAGCAATCAGCCCCAGCATTTT
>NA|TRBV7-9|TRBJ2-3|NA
CASSLMQSTDTQYF
TGTGCCAGCAGCTTAATGCAGAGCACAGATACGCAGTATTTT
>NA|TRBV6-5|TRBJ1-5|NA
CASSRQANQPQHF
TGTGCCAGCAGCAGACAGGCCAATCAGCCCCAGCATTTT
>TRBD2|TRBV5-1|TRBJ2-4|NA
CATGGAAKNIQYF
TGCGCCACCGGGGGGGCGGCCAAAAACATTCAGTACTTC
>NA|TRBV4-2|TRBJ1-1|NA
CASSQDLRERAFF
TGTGCCAGCAGCCAAGATTTGAGGGAACGAGCTTTCTTT
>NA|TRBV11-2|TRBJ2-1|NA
CASSLRQLGDEQFF
TGTGCCAGCAGCTTGCGACAACTAGGCGATGAGCAGTTCTTC
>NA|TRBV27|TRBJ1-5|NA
CASSSQGYQPQHF
TGTGCCAGCAGTTCCCAGGGTTATCAGCCCCAGCATTTT
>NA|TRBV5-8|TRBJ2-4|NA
CASSFGGANIQCF
TGTGCCAGCAGCTTCGGCGGGGCAAACATTCAGTGCTTC
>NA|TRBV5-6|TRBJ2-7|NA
CASSLRQEISYEQYF
TGTGCCAGCAGCTTGAGACAGGAGATTTCCTACGAGCAGTACTTC
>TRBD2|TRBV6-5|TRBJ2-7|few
CASRTSGRAYEQYF
TGTGCCAGCAGAACTAGCGGGAGGGCCTACGAGCAGTACTTC
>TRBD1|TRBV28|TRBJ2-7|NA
CASSPDRATYEQYF
TGTGCCAGCAGCCCGGACAGGGCCACCTACGAGCAGTACTTC
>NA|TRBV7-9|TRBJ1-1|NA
CAVQELMNTEAFF
TGTGCAGTTCAAGAGTTGATGAACACTGAAGCTTTCTTT
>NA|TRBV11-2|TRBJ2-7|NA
CASSLAQSYEQYF
TGTGCCAGCAGCTTAGCACAGAGCTACGAGCAGTACTTC
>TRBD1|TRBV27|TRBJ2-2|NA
CASRRWTGEGGELFF
TGTGCCAGCAGGAGGTGGACAGGGGAGGGAGGGGAGCTGTTTTTT
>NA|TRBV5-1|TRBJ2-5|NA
CASSLVGRQETQYF
TGCGCCAGCAGCTTGGTGGGCAGACAAGAGACCCAGTACTTC
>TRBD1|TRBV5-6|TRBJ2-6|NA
CASSGKQGVRANVLTF
TGTGCCAGCAGCGGAAAACAGGGGGTTAGGGCCAACGTCCTGACTTTC
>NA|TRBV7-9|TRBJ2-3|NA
CASIEGTSTDTQYF
TGTGCCAGCATCGAGGGGACTAGCACAGATACGCAGTATTTT
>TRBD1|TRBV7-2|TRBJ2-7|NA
CASSQNRGQYEQYF
TGTGCCAGCAGTCAGAACAGGGGCCAGTACGAGCAGTACTTC
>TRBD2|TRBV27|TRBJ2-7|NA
CASRLAGANLLYEQYF
TGTGCCAGCAGACTAGCGGGAGCGAACCTTCTGTACGAGCAGTACTTC
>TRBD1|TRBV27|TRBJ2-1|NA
CASRDRAEYNEQFF
TGTGCCAGCAGGGACAGGGCGGAGTACAATGAGCAGTTCTTC
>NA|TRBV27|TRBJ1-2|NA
CASSTQVGGAKYGYTF
TGTGCCAGCAGTACCCAAGTTGGGGGGGCAAAATATGGCTACACCTTC
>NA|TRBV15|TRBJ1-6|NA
CATSKSSYNSPLHF
TGTGCCACCAGCAAGAGCTCCTATAATTCACCCCTCCACTTT
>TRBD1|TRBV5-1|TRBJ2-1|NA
CASSLGTGLNEQFF
TGCGCCAGCAGCTTGGGGACAGGGTTAAATGAGCAGTTCTTC
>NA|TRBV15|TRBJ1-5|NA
CATSRARGSNQPQHF
TGTGCCACCAGCAGAGCTAGAGGGAGCAATCAGCCCCAGCATTTT
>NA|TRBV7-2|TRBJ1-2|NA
CASSLGGPVGYTF
TGTGCCAGCAGCTTAGGGGGGCCTGTGGGCTACACCTTC
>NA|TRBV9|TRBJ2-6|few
CASSPTGSGANVLTF
TGTGCCAGCAGCCCGACAGGATCTGGGGCCAACGTCCTGACTTTC
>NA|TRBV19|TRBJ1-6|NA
CASSIVGKERNWNSPLHF
TGTGCCAGTAGTATTGTCGGTAAAGAGAGGAATTGGAATTCACCCCTCCACTTT
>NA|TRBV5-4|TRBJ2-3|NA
CASSLDLRREDTQYF
TGTGCCAGCAGCTTGGATCTCAGGAGGGAAGATACGCAGTATTTT
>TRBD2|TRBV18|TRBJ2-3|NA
CASSPSLAGGADTQYF
TGTGCCAGCTCACCGTCGTTAGCGGGGGGTGCAGATACGCAGTATTTT